The next 28 T cell receptor beta chains were all read from a single sample in a study of T cells in women clearing cervical HPV infection. Profiling relied on immunoSEQ multiplex PCR, and the TCRdb table lists in-frame clones only, not all of them. Recorded here are 40,000 or so clones; the top ten clones represent less than 6%. The sample taken for sequencing was blood buffy coat. Receptors were obtained from a woman aged 18 to 75 with a cervical HPV16 infection that either progressed to CIN3+ or cleared (not recorded which).

Regarding this clone: The read comes to an end 3 residues before the CDR3 does, leaving the germline J gene to fill in the end. This rearrangement joins TRBV7-2 to TRBJ1-5; D is possibly TRBD1 (6 bases). The CDR3 is 15 amino acids. V was cut by 1 base and J by 0 bases, with 7 bases left in between. CDR1 and CDR2 from the germline V gene are SGHTA and FQGNSA. The CDR3 loop is CASSLGTASNQPQHF. The CDR3 bases that were read are TGTGCCAGCAGCTTAGGGACAGCTAGCAATCAGCCC.

As concerns this clone: Read data end 3 residues before the CDR3 end; the end is taken from the germline J gene. This chain connects TRBV5-1 to TRBJ2-3, with 9 bases that match TRBD2. The CDR3 is 15 residues long. In germline, CDR1 is SGHRS, CDR2 YFSETQ. The CDR3 bases that were read are TGCGCCAGCAGCTTGGTTCTAGCGGGGAGTTGGACG. It encodes CASSLVLAGSWT. The whole CDR3 sequence reads CASSLVLAGSWTQYF.

The sequenced CDR3 bases are TGTGCCAGCAGTTACTCGAACAGGGGCCTCAACTATGGT. Its protein product is CASSYSNRGLNYG. The complete CDR3 sequence is CASSYSNRGLNYGQYF. The chain joins TRBV6-2 or TRBV6-3 to TRBJ2-4; TRBD1 matches 7 bases. The missing CDR3 end, 3 residues past where the read stops, is filled in from the germline J gene. The CDR3 runs 16 residues. From germline, CDR1 is MNHEY and CDR2 SVGEGT.

In the case of this clone: With the read ending 3 residues before the CDR3 end, the germline J gene is used to fill in that end. The gene calls are TRBV30 and TRBJ2-3; D remains unclear. The CDR3 length is 13 residues. Germline values: CDR1 GTSNPN, CDR2 SVGIG (reference sequence). The CDR3 is CAWSVQFQETQYF. The sequenced CDR3 bases are TGTGCCTGGAGTGTACAGTTCCAAGAGACG.

Points on this clone: The sequence runs out 3 residues before the end of the CDR3; the remainder is reconstructed from the germline J gene. This rearrangement joins TRBV19 to TRBJ1-2; 7 nucleotides line up with TRBD1. The CDR3 runs 16 residues. From germline, CDR1 is LNHDA and CDR2 SQIVND (reference sequence). The part of the CDR3 DNA that was read is TGTGCCAGTAGTATAAGGCAGGGGGAGATGGTAGATACC. This encodes CASSIRQGEMVDT. The whole CDR3 is CASSIRQGEMVDTYTF.

Points on this clone: The read ends 3 residues early relative to the CDR3; the germline J gene fills the gap. The J gene is TRBJ2-7, the V gene TRBV19; possible D gene TRBD2, 6 bases. The CDR3 length is 15 residues. Trimming shortened V by 5 bases and J by 5 bases, and 19 bases separated the two germline ends. Per the germline V gene, CDR1 is LNHDA and CDR2 is SQIVND (reference sequence). The CDR3 region is CASSPSPGGEDEQYF. The CDR3 DNA, read in part, is TGTGCCAGTAGTCCCTCGCCCGGGGGAGAGGACGAG.

Note on this clone: The read ends 3 residues early relative to the CDR3; the germline J gene fills the gap. The chain couples TRBV7-3 to TRBJ2-3, with D possibly being TRBD2 (6 bases). The CDR3 consists of 13 residues. CDR1 SGHTA and CDR2 FQGTGA come from the germline V gene. The CDR3 DNA, read in part, is TGTGCCAGCAGCAAATCCTACCGGGACTCG. This translates into CASSKSYRDS. In full, the CDR3 is CASSKSYRDSQYF.

CDR3 in amino acids: CASSYVKGEAEQYF. The covered CDR3 bases are TGTGCCAGCAGTTACGTCAAGGGGGAAGCCGAG. The chain is built from TRBV7-8 and TRBJ2-7; TRBD1 might be the D (6 bases). The read ends 3 residues shy of where the CDR3 ends; the end is completed using the germline J gene. Germline values: CDR1 SGHVS, CDR2 FQNEAQ. V gave up 6 bases and J gave up 6 bases, with 18 bases separating them. The CDR3 totals 14 residues.

For this clone: Sequencing ends 3 residues short of the CDR3 end; the germline J gene provides the rest. The chain is built from TRBV19 and TRBJ2-7; TRBD2 matches at 9 bases. V shed 6 bases and J 5 bases; nucleotides not matched to a gene: 5. Germline V gene data show CDR1 as LNHDA and CDR2 as SQIVND (reference sequence). CDR3 length: 13 residues. CDR3 in amino acids: CASRVAGAHEQYF. The CDR3 bases that were read are TGTGCCAGTAGGGTAGCGGGGGCCCACGAG.

Concerning this clone itself: Coverage ceases 3 residues before the CDR3 finishes, and the germline J gene fills in the end. The chain carries TRBV6-1 and TRBJ1-2; tentatively, D is TRBD1 (5 bases). V was trimmed by 3 bases and J by 5 bases, leaving 16 bases between them. CDR3 length: 15 amino acids. The V gene's germline CDR1 is MNHNS and CDR2 SASEGT. The sequenced CDR3 bases are TGTGCCAGCAGTGATTCAGGGAAATTGCGGTATGGC. Translation: CASSDSGKLRYG. The CDR3 in full is CASSDSGKLRYGYTF.

On this clone: From the germline J gene comes the end of the CDR3, since the read stops 3 residues before it. The V gene is TRBV7-9, the J gene TRBJ2-1; 7 positions agree with TRBD1. Germline loops: CDR1 SEHNR, CDR2 FQNEAQ (reference sequence). The CDR3 extends over 13 amino acids. After removal of 3 bases from V and 8 bases from J, the junction contained 4 bases not matched to a gene. Incomplete CDR3 DNA: TGTGCCAGCAGCTTCTACAGGGGCGATGAG. It translates to CASSFYRGDE. The entire CDR3 protein reads CASSFYRGDEQFF.

About this clone: The DNA ends 3 residues before the CDR3 does, and the rest of the CDR3 is filled in from the germline J gene. The chain couples TRBV19 to TRBJ2-4; weak D call: TRBD2 (6 bases). V was trimmed by 7 bases and J by 2 bases, leaving 15 bases between them. Germline CDR1 reads LNHDA; CDR2 reads SQIVND (reference sequence). The CDR3 length is 15 residues. Incomplete CDR3 DNA: TGTGCCAGTAATGGGGGGACGGTTACCAAAAACATT. Its protein is CASNGGTVTKNI. In full, the CDR3 is CASNGGTVTKNIQYF.

As concerns this clone: The CDR3 extends 3 residues past the end of the read, so its final part is completed from the germline J gene. J is TRBJ1-1 and V is TRBV28; 8 bases match TRBD1. V lost 8 bases and J lost 0; bases outside the gene matches: 8. CDR3 length equals 15 residues. In germline, CDR1 is MDHEN, CDR2 SYDVKM. CDR3 bases read: TGTGCCAGCGGCGGGACAGGTCACATGAACACTGAA. It specifies CASGGTGHMNTE. The whole CDR3 is CASGGTGHMNTEAFF.

Of note for this clone: The read terminates 3 residues ahead of where the CDR3 ends, so the germline J gene completes it. This sequence joins TRBV5-1 and TRBJ2-3; the match to TRBD2 covers 7 bases. The CDR3 is made up of 15 amino acids. Trimming removed 3 bases from V and 6 bases from J; junction bases left unmatched: 10. Germline V CDR1 and CDR2: SGHRS, YFSETQ. CDR3 loop: CASSSASGLTDTQYF. The part of the CDR3 DNA that was read is TGCGCCAGCAGCTCGGCTAGCGGACTCACGGATACG. Filled out from reference TRBV5-1 and TRBJ2-3, the complete variable domain reads KAGVTQTPRYLIKTRGQQVTLSCSPISGHRSVSWYQQTPGQGLQFLFEYFSETQRNKGNFPGRFSGRQFSNSRSEMNVSTLELGDSALYLCASSSASGLTDTQYFGPGTRLTVL.

A note on this clone: Read data end 3 residues before the CDR3 end; the end is taken from the germline J gene. V usage is TRBV5-1 and J usage is TRBJ2-7, with 10 nucleotides matching TRBD1. CDR3 size: 15 residues. V trimming: 4 bases; J trimming: 0 bases; junction bases outside the gene matches: 4. Germline assignment: CDR1 SGHRS and CDR2 YFSETQ. CDR3 amino acids: CASSKGTGDSYEQYF. Incomplete CDR3 DNA: TGCGCCAGCAGCAAAGGGACAGGGGACTCCTACGAG.

A note on this clone: The read stops 3 residues short of the end of the CDR3; the missing end is completed from the germline J gene. The chain uses TRBV20-1 and TRBJ2-5; D is unclear. The CDR3 extends over 13 amino acids. CDR1 and CDR2 (germline): DFQATT, SNEGSKA (reference sequence). V was shortened by 4 bases and J by 2 bases, with 11 bases between the two germline ends. CDR3 amino acids: CSATYRLQETQYF. The sequenced CDR3 bases are TGCAGTGCTACCTACAGATTACAAGAGACC.

In regard to this clone: Sequencing ends 3 residues short of the CDR3 end; the germline J gene provides the rest. This chain links TRBV19 with TRBJ1-2; a weak D match, TRBD1 (6 bases). Germline V CDR1 and CDR2: LNHDA, SQIVND (reference sequence). This CDR3 spans 15 amino acids. CDR3 bases read: TGTGCCAGTAGTATACTTTGGGGGGGGGACAATGAC. This codes for CASSILWGGDND. The CDR3 as a whole reads CASSILWGGDNDYTF.

Note on this clone: The sequence runs out 3 residues before the end of the CDR3; the remainder is reconstructed from the germline J gene. The chain has TRBV5-1 and TRBJ2-7, with TRBD1 matching 9 bases. V was clipped by 0 bases and J by 5 bases; unmatched bases: 6. The CDR3 consists of 15 residues. Germline V gene sequence: CDR1 SGHRS, CDR2 YFSETQ. Incomplete CDR3 DNA: TGCGCCAGCAGCTTGGGACAGGGGGGTTCCAACGAG. It codes for CASSLGQGGSNE. The full-length CDR3 reads as CASSLGQGGSNEQYF. Variable domain in full (rest from reference TRBV5-1 and TRBJ2-7): KAGVTQTPRYLIKTRGQQVTLSCSPISGHRSVSWYQQTPGQGLQFLFEYFSETQRNKGNFPGRFSGRQFSNSRSEMNVSTLELGDSALYLCASSLGQGGSNEQYFGPGTRLTVT.

Comment on this clone: The read halts 3 residues ahead of the CDR3 end, with the missing end drawn from the germline J gene. V gene TRBV19 combines with J gene TRBJ2-7, with 7 nucleotides matching TRBD2. The CDR3 is made up of 15 amino acids. The V and J ends lost 5 bases and 2 bases, in that order; junction bases with no gene match: 9. Germline V gives CDR1 LNHDA, CDR2 SQIVND (reference sequence). The CDR3 sequence: CASSGFKRGAYEQYF. The CDR3 bases that were read are TGTGCCAGTAGTGGTTTCAAGCGGGGAGCCTACGAG. Together with reference TRBV19 and TRBJ2-7, the CDR3 gives the full variable domain: DGGITQSPKYLFRKEGQNVTLSCEQNLNHDAMYWYRQDPGQGLRLIYYSQIVNDFQKGDIAEGYSVSREKKESFPLTVTSAQKNPTAFYLCASSGFKRGAYEQYFGPGTRLTVT.

With respect to this clone: The sequence runs out 3 residues before the end of the CDR3; the remainder is reconstructed from the germline J gene. V usage is TRBV5-1 and J usage is TRBJ2-7, with a tentative D call TRBD2 (5 bases). The germline gives CDR1 SGHRS, CDR2 YFSETQ. The germline V and J ends were trimmed by 4 bases and 1 base, with 9 bases remaining between them. The CDR3 loop spans 13 amino acids. The CDR3 region is CASSTSGSYEQYF. Incomplete CDR3 DNA: TGCGCCAGCAGCACCAGCGGTTCCTACGAG.

Worth noting for this clone: The CDR3 goes on 3 residues after the read ends, and that part is filled in from the germline J gene. V usage is TRBV20-1 and J usage is TRBJ1-2; D remains unclear. CDR1 is DFQATT and CDR2 is SNEGSKA in the germline V gene (reference sequence). CDR3 length equals 14 residues. The DNA read from the CDR3 is TGCAGTGCTAGAGGCCGTGGCGGCTCGGGGGGC. Translated: CSARGRGGSGG. The entire CDR3 is CSARGRGGSGGYTF.

A note on this clone: The CDR3 end falls 3 residues outside the read, so it is completed with the germline J gene. V is TRBV7-3 and J is TRBJ2-3; D not resolved. Germline V CDR1 and CDR2: SGHTA, FQGTGA. CDR3 length equals 13 residues. V lost 1 base and J lost 6, with 8 bases in between. This chain's CDR3 is CASSLMQMDTQYF. CDR3 bases read: TGTGCCAGCAGCTTAATGCAGATGGATACG.

As concerns this clone: Read data end 3 residues before the CDR3 end; the end is taken from the germline J gene. V and J are TRBV29-1 and TRBJ2-3, with D tentatively TRBD1 (6 bases). The germline V and J ends were trimmed by 8 bases and 2 bases, with 17 bases remaining between them. From germline, CDR1 is SQVTM and CDR2 ANQGSEA. CDR3 length: 14 residues. The CDR3 loop reads CSYRTDLNTDTQYF. The part of the CDR3 DNA that was read is TGCAGCTACCGGACAGACCTCAACACAGATACG.

Comments on this clone: The read ends 3 residues shy of where the CDR3 ends; the end is completed using the germline J gene. The chain couples TRBV7-3 to TRBJ2-7; 8 bases agree with TRBD2. In germline, CDR1 is SGHTA, CDR2 FQGTGA. This CDR3 has 14 residues. J was trimmed by 4 bases and V by 5 bases; bases with no gene match: 7. The CDR3 DNA, read in part, is TGTGCCAGCAGCCCGGTAGCGGGAAGGTACGAG. Translation gives CASSPVAGRYE. The whole CDR3 protein is CASSPVAGRYEQYF.

Note on this clone: The CDR3 end is not reached by the read, which stops 3 residues before it; the germline J gene fills it in. This chain joins TRBV18 and TRBJ2-7; 7 nucleotides align to TRBD2. The CDR3 has 15 amino acids. Germline CDR1 and CDR2: KGHSH and LQKENI. J was trimmed by 5 bases and V by 1 base; bases with no gene match: 8. CDR3 DNA (partial): TGTGCCAGCTCACCACTTGGCGGGAGTGACAACGAG. This gives the protein CASSPLGGSDNE. The entire CDR3 is CASSPLGGSDNEQYF.

In the case of this clone: The read terminates 3 residues before the CDR3 end, so the remaining end is supplied by the germline J gene. This chain uses TRBV7-9 with TRBJ1-2; D gene unclear. Germline V gene lookup returns CDR1 SEHNR and CDR2 FQNEAQ (reference sequence). There are 14 residues in the CDR3. The CDR3 reads CASSLSGSPYDYTF. The covered CDR3 bases are TGTGCCAGCAGCTTAAGCGGGAGTCCCTACGAC.

As for this clone: From the germline J gene comes the end of the CDR3, since the read stops 3 residues before it. The J gene is TRBJ2-1, the V gene TRBV11-3, with D maybe TRBD2 (6 bases). The CDR3 covers 14 residues. Germline loops: CDR1 SGHNT, CDR2 YENEEA. The ends were cut back, 8 bases at V and 4 bases at J, with 15 bases in the middle. The part of the CDR3 DNA that was read is TGTGCCAGCCAAGGGGCTAGCGAGTACAATGAG. Amino acids: CASQGASEYNE. The CDR3, in full, reads CASQGASEYNEQFF.

Concerning this clone itself: The read ends 3 residues shy of where the CDR3 ends; the end is completed using the germline J gene. The gene calls are TRBV5-4 and TRBJ1-2; a weak D match, TRBD1 (5 bases). The CDR3 is 16 amino acids. V was clipped by 4 bases and J by 6 bases, with 22 bases between them. Germline CDR1 reads SGHNT; CDR2 reads YYREEE (reference sequence). The CDR3 DNA, read in part, is TGTGCCAGCAGCACCGGAGCGGGAGGGGATCCGCATGGC. Translated: CASSTGAGGDPHG. The full CDR3 protein is CASSTGAGGDPHGYTF.